Sequencing of this T cell receptor (beta chain) was carried out in a study of T cell responses to AZD1222 COVID-19 vaccine. The method was immunoSEQ multiplex PCR; TCRdb's version includes in-frame clones alone and lacks a portion of them. The data contain about 110,000 clones, roughly nine tenths of them seen just once; the ten biggest clones take up over 6.5%. This CDR3 spans 15 amino acids. Germline V gene sequence: CDR1 MNHEY, CDR2 SVGAGI. Trimming removed 5 bases at V and 3 bases at J, with 14 bases between. The sequence was collected from an adult in good health. This chain uses TRBV6-5 with TRBJ1-5; D possibly corresponds to TRBD1 (6 bases). This specimen was peripheral blood, taken on day 0 of AZD1222 vaccination. CDR3: CASSLTGPHNQPQHF. CDR3 in DNA: TGTGCCAGCAGTCTGACAGGACCGCACAATCAGCCCCAGCATTTT.